This entry features one T cell receptor (beta chain) sequence. The data are from a study of blood T cell repertoires in COVID-19. Study overall: Nucleic acid was either cDNA or gDNA, and it came from T cells, B-cell-depleted T cells, or PBMCs.

The data were produced by immunoSEQ multiplex PCR, yet TCRdb's version contains in-frame clones alone and is incomplete. The data hold under 65,000 clones, with more than 75% observed a single time. V dropped 2 bases and J dropped 4 bases, with 12 bases sitting between them. Germline CDR1 and CDR2: MGHRA and YSYEKL. The CDR3 extends over 15 amino acids. The TCR was taken from a man at least 80 years old in a cohort sampled during active COVID-19. This sequence joins TRBV4-1 and TRBJ1-3, with a possible D match to TRBD1 (5 bases). Sequenced input: peripheral blood. The CDR3: CASSQQTRVGNTIYF. CDR3 sequence (DNA): TGCGCCAGCAGCCAACAGACCAGGGTGGGAAACACCATATATTTT.